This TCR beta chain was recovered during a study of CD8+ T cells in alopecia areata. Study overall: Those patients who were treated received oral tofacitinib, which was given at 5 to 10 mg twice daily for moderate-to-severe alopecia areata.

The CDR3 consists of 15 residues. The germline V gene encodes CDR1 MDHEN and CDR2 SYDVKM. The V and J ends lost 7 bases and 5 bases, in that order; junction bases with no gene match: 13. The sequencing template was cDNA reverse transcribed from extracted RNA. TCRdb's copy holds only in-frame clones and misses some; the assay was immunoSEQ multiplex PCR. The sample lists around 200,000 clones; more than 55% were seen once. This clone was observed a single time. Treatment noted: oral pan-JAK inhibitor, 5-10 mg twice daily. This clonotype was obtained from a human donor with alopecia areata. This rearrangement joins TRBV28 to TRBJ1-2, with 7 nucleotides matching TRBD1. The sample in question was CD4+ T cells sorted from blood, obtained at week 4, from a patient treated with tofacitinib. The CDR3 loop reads CASMPPGRGFYGYTF. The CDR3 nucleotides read TGTGCCAGCATGCCTCCGGGCAGGGGGTTTTATGGCTACACCTTC.